The source of this T cell receptor beta chain is a study of sequential checkpoint blockade in melanoma. As for treatment: randomized to nivolumab then ipilimumab (arm A) or the reverse (arm B). Method: immunoSEQ multiplex PCR; TCRdb's copy keeps in-frame clones and lacks some. This sample has 8,000 or so clones; more than 55% occur once, and the top ten carry about 50%. CDR3 size: 15 residues. The germline V gene encodes CDR1 SGHNT and CDR2 YYREEE (reference sequence). This receptor was taken from a human patient with melanoma. Some clones in this sample may be carry-over from other donors' samples. The sequenced sample was CD8+ T cells sorted from blood (inferred from file names), obtained from a patient given nivolumab and ipilimumab in sequence. The chain uses TRBV5-4 and TRBJ2-5, with 10 nucleotides matching TRBD1. The tail of the sequence fits TRBJ2-7 better, so the J call may be wrong. CDR3: CASRQTGTGDYEQYF. For the CDR3, the DNA is TGTGCCAGCAGGCAAACCGGGACAGGGGACTACGAGCAGTACTTC.